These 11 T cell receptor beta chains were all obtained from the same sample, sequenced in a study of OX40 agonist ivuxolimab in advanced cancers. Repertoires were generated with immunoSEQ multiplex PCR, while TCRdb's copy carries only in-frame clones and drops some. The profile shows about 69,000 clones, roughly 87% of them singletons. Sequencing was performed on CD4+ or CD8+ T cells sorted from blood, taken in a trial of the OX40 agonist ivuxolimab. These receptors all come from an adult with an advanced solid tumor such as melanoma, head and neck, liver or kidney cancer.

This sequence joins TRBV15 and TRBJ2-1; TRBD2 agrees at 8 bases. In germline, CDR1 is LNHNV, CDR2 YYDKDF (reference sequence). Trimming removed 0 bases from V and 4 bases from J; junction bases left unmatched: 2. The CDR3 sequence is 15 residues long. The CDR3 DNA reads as TGTGCCACCAGCAGAGAACTAGCGGAGTACAATGAGCAGTTCTTC. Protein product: CATSRELAEYNEQFF.

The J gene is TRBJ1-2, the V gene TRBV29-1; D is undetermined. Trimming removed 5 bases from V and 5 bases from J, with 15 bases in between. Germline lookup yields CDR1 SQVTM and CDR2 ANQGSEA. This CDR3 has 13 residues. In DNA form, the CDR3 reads TGCAGCGTTCGGACGGCCCAGGAGTATGGCTACACCTTC. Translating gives CSVRTAQEYGYTF. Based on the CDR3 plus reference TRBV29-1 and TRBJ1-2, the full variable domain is SAVISQKPSRDICQRGTSLTIQCQVDSQVTMMFWYRQQPGQSLTLIATANQGSEATYESGFVIDKFPISRPNLTFSTLTVSNMSPEDSSIYLCSVRTAQEYGYTFGSGTRLTVV.

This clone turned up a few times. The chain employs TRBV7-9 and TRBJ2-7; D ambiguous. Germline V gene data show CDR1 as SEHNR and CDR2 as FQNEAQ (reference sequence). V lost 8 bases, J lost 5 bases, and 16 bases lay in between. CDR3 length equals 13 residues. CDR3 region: CASGRSISHEQYF. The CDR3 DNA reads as TGTGCCAGCGGAAGAAGCATATCCCACGAGCAGTACTTC. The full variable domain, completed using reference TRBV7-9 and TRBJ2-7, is DTGVSQNPRHKITKRGQNVTFRCDPISEHNRLYWYRQTLGQGPEFLTYFQNEAQLEKSRLLSDRFSAERPKGSFSTLEIQRTEQGDSAMYLCASGRSISHEQYFGPGTRLTVT.

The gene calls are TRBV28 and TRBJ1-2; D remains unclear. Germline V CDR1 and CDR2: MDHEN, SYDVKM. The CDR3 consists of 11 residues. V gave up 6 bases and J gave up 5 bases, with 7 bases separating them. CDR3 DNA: TGTGCCAGCAGCCTCACGTATGGCTACACCTTC. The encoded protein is CASSLTYGYTF.

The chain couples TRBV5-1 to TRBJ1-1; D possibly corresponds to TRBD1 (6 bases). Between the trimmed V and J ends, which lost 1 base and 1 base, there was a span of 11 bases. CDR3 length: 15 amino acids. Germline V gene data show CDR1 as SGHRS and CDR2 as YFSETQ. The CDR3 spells CASSLLGGQNTEAFF. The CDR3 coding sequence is TGCGCCAGCAGCTTGTTAGGGGGGCAGAACACTGAAGCTTTCTTT. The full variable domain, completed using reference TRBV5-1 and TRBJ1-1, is KAGVTQTPRYLIKTRGQQVTLSCSPISGHRSVSWYQQTPGQGLQFLFEYFSETQRNKGNFPGRFSGRQFSNSRSEMNVSTLELGDSALYLCASSLLGGQNTEAFFGQGTRLTVV.

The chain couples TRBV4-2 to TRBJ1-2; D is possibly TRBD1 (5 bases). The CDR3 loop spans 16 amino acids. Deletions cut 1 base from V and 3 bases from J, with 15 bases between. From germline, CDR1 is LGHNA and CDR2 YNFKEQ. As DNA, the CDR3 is TGTGCCAGCAGCCAAGCCACACGGGCGGGGGACTATGGCTACACCTTC. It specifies CASSQATRAGDYGYTF.

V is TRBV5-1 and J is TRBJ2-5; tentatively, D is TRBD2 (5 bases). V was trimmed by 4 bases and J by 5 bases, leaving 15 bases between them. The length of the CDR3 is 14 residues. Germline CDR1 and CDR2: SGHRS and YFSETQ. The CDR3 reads CASSPDQGGETQYF. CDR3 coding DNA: TGCGCCAGCAGCCCCGACCAAGGCGGGGAGACCCAGTACTTC.

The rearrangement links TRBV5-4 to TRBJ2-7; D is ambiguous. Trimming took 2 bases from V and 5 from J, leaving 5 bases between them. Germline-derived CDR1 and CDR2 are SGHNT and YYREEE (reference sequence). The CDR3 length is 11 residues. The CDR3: CASSLQNEQYF. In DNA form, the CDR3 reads TGTGCCAGCAGCTTACAGAACGAGCAGTACTTC.

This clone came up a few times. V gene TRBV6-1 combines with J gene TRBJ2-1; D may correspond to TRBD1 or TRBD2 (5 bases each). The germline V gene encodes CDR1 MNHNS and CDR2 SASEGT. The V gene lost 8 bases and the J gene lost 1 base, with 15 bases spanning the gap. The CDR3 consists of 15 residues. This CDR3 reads CASSPLRGSYNEQFF. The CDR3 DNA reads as TGTGCCAGCTCCCCCTTGAGGGGATCCTACAATGAGCAGTTCTTC.

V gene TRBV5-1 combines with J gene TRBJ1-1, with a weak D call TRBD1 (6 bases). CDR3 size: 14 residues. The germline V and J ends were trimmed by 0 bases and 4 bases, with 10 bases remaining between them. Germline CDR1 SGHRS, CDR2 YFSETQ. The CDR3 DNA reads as TGCGCCAGCAGCTTGGCGTGGGGGCCCACTGAAGCTTTCTTT. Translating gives CASSLAWGPTEAFF.

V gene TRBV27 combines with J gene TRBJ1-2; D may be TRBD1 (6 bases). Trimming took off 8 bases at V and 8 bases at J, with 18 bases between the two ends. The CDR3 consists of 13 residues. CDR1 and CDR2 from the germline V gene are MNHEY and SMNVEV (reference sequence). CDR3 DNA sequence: TGTGCCAGCCGAGACAGGCCGCATTCGGGCTACACCTTC. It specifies CASRDRPHSGYTF.